This T cell receptor beta chain is from a study of a mutant IDH1 vaccine in newly diagnosed glioma. Whole-study context: Males made up approximately 60% and females about 38% of treated patients, whose mean age was roughly 40 years.

The germline CDR1 and CDR2 sequences are MNHNS and SASEGT. The CDR3 spans 16 residues. V shed 0 bases and J shed 4 bases, with 12 bases lying between them. As for this clone: Antigen: not known.

The study, taken as a whole, reports: Pseudoprogression showed no apparent link to changes in top peripheral T cell clonotypes.

Profiled with immunoSEQ multiplex PCR; TCRdb holds only in-frame clones, not every one. The table includes around 89,000 clones, 83% detected once. Time point: baseline, week 1 (first vaccination visit). Treatment described: pre-vaccination baseline after standard-of-care therapy. The starting material was PBMCs, obtained from a glioma patient treated with radiotherapy, temozolomide or both. The rearrangement links TRBV6-1 to TRBJ2-2; D remains unclear. This receptor was taken from a woman in her forties or fifties with glioma. The CDR3 sequence is CASSEAQSRGTGELFF. In DNA, the CDR3 is TGTGCCAGCAGTGAAGCGCAGAGTCGTGGCACCGGGGAGCTGTTTTTT.